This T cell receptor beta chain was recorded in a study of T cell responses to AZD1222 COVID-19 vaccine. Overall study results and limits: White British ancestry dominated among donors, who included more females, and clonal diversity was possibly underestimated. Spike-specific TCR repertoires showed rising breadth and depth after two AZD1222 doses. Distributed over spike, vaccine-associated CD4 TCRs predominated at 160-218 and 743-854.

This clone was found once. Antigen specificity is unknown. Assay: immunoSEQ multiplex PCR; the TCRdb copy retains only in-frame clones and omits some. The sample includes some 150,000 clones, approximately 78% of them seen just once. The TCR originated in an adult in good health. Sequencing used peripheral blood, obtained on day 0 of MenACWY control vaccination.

The CDR3 sequence is CASLDRGSGNTIYF. DNA for the CDR3: TGTGCCAGCCTCGACAGGGGGTCTGGAAACACCATATATTTT. The rearrangement uses TRBV19 and TRBJ1-3; 9 nucleotides match TRBD1. This CDR3 contains 14 residues. The germline gives CDR1 LNHDA, CDR2 SQIVND (reference sequence). The V segment lost 9 bases and the J segment 1 base; nucleotides outside the gene matches: 4.